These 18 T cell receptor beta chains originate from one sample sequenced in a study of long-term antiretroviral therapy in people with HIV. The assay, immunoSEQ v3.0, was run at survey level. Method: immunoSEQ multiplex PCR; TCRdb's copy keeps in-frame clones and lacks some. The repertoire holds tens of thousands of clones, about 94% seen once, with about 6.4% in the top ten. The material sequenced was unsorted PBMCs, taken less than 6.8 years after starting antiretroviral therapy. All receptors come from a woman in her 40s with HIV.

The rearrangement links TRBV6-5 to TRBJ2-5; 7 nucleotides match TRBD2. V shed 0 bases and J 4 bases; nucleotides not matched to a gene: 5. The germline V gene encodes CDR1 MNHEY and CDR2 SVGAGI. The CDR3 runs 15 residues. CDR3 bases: TGTGCCAGCAGTTACTCCGGACTAGGAGGAGAGACCCAGTACTTC. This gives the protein CASSYSGLGGETQYF.

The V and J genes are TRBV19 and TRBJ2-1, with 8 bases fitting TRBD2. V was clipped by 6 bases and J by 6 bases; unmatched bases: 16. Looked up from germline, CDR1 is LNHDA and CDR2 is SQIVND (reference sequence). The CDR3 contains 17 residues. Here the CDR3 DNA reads TGTGCCAGTAGCGACACCCGCGGGGCGGGGGGAGCCAATGAGCAGTTCTTC. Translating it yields CASSDTRGAGGANEQFF.

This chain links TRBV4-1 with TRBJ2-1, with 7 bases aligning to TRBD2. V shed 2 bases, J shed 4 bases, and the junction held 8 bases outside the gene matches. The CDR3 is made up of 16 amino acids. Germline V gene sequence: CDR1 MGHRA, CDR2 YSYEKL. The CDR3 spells CASSQSLAGVYNEQFF. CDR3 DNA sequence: TGCGCCAGCAGCCAATCCCTGGCGGGGGTTTACAATGAGCAGTTCTTC.

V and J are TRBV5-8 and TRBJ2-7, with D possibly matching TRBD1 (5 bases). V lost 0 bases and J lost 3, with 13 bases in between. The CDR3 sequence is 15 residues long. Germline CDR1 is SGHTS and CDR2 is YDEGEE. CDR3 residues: CASSLGLTGIYEQYF. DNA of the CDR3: TGTGCCAGCAGCTTGGGCCTTACAGGTATCTACGAGCAGTACTTC.

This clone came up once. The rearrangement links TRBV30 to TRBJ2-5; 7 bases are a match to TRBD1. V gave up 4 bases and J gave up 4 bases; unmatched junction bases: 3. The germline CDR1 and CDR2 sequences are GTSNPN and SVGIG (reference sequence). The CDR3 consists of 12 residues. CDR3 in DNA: TGTGCCTGGACAGGGGGTACAGAGACCCAGTACTTC. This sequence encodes CAWTGGTETQYF. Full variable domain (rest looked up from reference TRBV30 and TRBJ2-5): SQTIHQWPATLVQPVGSPLSLECTVEGTSNPNLYWYRQAAGRGLQLLFYSVGIGQISSEVPQNLSASRPQDRQFILSSKKLLLSDSGFYLCAWTGGTETQYFGPGTRLLVL.

In nucleotides, the CDR3 is TGTGCCAGCAGTGAGGAGGGTAGGGTCTCTGGCTACACCTTC. It specifies CASSEEGRVSGYTF. The J gene is TRBJ1-2, the V gene TRBV6-1; D is unclear. Germline values: CDR1 MNHNS, CDR2 SASEGT. The CDR3 is 14 amino acids. Between the trimmed V and J ends, which lost 3 bases and 7 bases, there was a span of 15 bases.

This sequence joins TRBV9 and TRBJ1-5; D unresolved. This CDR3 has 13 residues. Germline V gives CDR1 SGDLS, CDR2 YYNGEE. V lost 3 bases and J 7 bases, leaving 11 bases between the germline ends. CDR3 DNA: TGTGCCAGCAGCGCCGGGTGGAACCAGCCCCAGCATTTT. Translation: CASSAGWNQPQHF.

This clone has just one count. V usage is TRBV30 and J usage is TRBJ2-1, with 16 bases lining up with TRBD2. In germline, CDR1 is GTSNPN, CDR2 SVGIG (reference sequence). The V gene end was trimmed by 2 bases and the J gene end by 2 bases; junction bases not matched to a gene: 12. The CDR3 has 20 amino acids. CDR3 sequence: CAWSPPPGTSGGAAYNEQFF. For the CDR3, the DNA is TGTGCCTGGAGTCCCCCCCCCGGGACTAGCGGGGGGGCCGCCTACAATGAGCAGTTCTTC. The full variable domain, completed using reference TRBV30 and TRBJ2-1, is SQTIHQWPATLVQPVGSPLSLECTVEGTSNPNLYWYRQAAGRGLQLLFYSVGIGQISSEVPQNLSASRPQDRQFILSSKKLLLSDSGFYLCAWSPPPGTSGGAAYNEQFFGPGTRLTVL.

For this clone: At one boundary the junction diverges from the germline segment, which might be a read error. In nucleotides, the CDR3 is TGCAGTGCTACCCTAGACAGGGGGGCAATTTTT. This sequence encodes CSATLDRGAIF. The chain links TRBV20-1 to TRBJ1-4; 9 bases align to TRBD1. Germline CDR1 is DFQATT and CDR2 is SNEGSKA (reference sequence). This CDR3 contains 11 residues.

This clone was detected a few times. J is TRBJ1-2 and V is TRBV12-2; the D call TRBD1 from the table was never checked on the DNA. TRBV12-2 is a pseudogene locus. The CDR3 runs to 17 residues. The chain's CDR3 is CASRLAQVYRHNYGYTF. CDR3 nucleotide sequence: TGTGCAAGTCGCTTAGCGCAAGTGTACAGGCACAACTATGGCTACACCTTC.

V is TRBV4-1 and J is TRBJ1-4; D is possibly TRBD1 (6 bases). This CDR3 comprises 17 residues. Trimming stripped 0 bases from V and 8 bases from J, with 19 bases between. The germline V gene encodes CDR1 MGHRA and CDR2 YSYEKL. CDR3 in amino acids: CASSQDSGTGLYEKLFF. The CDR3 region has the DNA TGCGCCAGCAGCCAAGATTCCGGCACAGGGCTTTACGAAAAACTGTTTTTT.

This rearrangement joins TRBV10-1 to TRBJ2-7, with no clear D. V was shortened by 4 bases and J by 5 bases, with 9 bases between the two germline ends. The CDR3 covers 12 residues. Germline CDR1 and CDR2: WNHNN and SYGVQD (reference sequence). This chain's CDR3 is CASSGDGDEQYF. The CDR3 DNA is TGCGCCAGCAGTGGAGATGGAGACGAGCAGTACTTC.

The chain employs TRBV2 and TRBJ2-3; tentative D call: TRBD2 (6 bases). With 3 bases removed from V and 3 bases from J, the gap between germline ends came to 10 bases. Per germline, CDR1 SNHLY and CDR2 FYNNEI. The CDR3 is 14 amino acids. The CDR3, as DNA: TGTGCCAGCAGTGAGGCAGGGAGGACAGATACGCAGTATTTT. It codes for CASSEAGRTDTQYF.

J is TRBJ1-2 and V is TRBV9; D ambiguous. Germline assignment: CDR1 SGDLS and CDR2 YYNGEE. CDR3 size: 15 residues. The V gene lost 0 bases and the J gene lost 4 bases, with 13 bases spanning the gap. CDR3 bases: TGTGCCAGCAGCGTAGGGGCAGACACGTCCTATGGCTACACCTTC. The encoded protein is CASSVGADTSYGYTF.

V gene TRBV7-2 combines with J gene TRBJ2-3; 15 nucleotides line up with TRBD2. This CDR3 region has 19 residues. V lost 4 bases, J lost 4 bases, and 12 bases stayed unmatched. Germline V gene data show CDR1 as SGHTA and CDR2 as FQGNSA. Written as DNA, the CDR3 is TGTGCCAGCAGCTCCCCCTTTGGACTAGCGGGGGGGCCCTCAGATACGCAGTATTTT. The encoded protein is CASSSPFGLAGGPSDTQYF.

CDR3 amino acids: CASSPLSGRSYNEQFF. CDR3 coding DNA: TGTGCCAGCTCACCCTTGTCGGGGCGCTCCTACAATGAGCAGTTCTTC. The chain combines TRBV18 with TRBJ2-1; D is perhaps TRBD1 or TRBD2 (5 bases each). Germline CDR1 and CDR2: KGHSH and LQKENI. CDR3 size: 16 residues. V was clipped by 3 bases and J by 0 bases, with 12 bases between them.

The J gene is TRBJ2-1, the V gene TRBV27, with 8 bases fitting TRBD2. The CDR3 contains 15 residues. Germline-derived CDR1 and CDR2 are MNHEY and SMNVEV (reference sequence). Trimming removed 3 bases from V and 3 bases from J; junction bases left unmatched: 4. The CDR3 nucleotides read TGTGCCAGCAGTTTCTTGCGGGGGGACTACAATGAGCAGTTCTTC. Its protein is CASSFLRGDYNEQFF.

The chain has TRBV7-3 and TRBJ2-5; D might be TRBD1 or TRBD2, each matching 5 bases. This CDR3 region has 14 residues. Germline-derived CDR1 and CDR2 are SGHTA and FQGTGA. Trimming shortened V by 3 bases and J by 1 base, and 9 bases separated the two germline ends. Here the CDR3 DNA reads TGTGCCAGCAGCTTGGGACCCTTCCAAGAGACCCAGTACTTC. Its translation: CASSLGPFQETQYF. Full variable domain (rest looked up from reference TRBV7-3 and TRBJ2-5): GAGVSQTPSNKVTEKGKYVELRCDPISGHTALYWYRQSLGQGPEFLIYFQGTGAADDSGLPNDRFFAVRPEGSVSTLKIQRTERGDSAVYLCASSLGPFQETQYFGPGTRLLVL.